The rows below give T cell receptor beta chains drawn from one sample of a study of blood T cell repertoires in COVID-19. Sequencing used immunoSEQ multiplex PCR; TCRdb keeps in-frame clones, though not all of them. This table has roughly 150,000 clones, around four fifths appearing once. Sequencing was carried out using peripheral blood. The receptor source for this set is a woman older than 75 with acute or convalescent COVID-19. CDR3s include the opening cysteine and the closing phenylalanine or tryptophan. Fields, in order: clone size, J gene, D gene, V gene, CDR3 DNA, CDR3 protein. A D gene is named only where the DNA matches it firmly. Only some rows state a clone size, as once, few, many or a class for expanded clones.

-,TRBJ2-1,TRBD1,TRBV7-3,TGTGCCAGCAGCCCAGACAGGGGGATTGAGCAGTTCTTC,CASSPDRGIEQFF
-,TRBJ1-6,TRBD1,TRBV3-1/TRBV3-2,TGTGCCAGCAGCCAAGGGACAGGGTATTCACCCCTCCACTTT,CASSQGTGYSPLHF
few,TRBJ1-5,TRBD1,TRBV5-1,TGCGCCAGCAGCTCTACAGGGGTGGCAGAGCAGCCCCAGCATTTT,CASSSTGVAEQPQHF
-,TRBJ1-5,TRBD1,TRBV6-5,TGTGCCAGCAGCCCCGGGACAGGGACGAATCCCCAGCATTTT,CASSPGTGTNPQHF
-,TRBJ1-2,-,TRBV3-1/TRBV3-2,TGTGCCAGCAGCCATCGGAGTGGCTACACCTTC,CASSHRSGYTF
once,TRBJ1-2,-,TRBV6-5,TGTGCCAGCAGTTTGGTTTACGACAGAAACTATGGCTACACCTTC,CASSLVYDRNYGYTF
few,TRBJ2-1,-,TRBV5-4,TGTGCCAGCAGCTTGGCGGGCAGACAGCCCTACAATGAGCAGTTCTTC,CASSLAGRQPYNEQFF
few,TRBJ2-1,-,TRBV5-5,TGTGCCAGCAGCTCAGAGGGGGGGTCGAATGAGCAGTTCTTC,CASSSEGGSNEQFF
-,TRBJ1-4,-,TRBV7-9,TGTGCCAGCAGCTTATTTGGAGGACGATTGGCTAATGAAAAACTGTTTTTT,CASSLFGGRLANEKLFF
-,TRBJ1-5,-,TRBV4-2,TGTGCCAGCAGCCTATCGGGGGGGTCTGGCAATCAGCCCCAGCATTTT,CASSLSGGSGNQPQHF